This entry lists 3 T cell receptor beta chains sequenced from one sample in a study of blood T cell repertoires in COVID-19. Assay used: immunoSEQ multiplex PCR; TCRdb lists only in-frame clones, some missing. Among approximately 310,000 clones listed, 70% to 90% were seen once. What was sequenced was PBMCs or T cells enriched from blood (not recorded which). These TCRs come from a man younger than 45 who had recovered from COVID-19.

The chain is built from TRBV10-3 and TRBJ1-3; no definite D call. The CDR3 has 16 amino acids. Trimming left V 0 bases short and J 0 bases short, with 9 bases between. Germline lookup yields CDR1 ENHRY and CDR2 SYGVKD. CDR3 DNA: TGTGCCATCAGTGAGTCAGTCCGTAGCTCTGGAAACACCATATATTTT. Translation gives CAISESVRSSGNTIYF.

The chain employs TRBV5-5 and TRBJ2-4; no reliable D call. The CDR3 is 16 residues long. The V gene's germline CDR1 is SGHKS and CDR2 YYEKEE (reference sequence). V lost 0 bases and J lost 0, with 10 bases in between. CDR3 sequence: CASSLAHAGAKNIQYF. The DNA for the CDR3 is TGTGCCAGCAGCTTGGCCCACGCAGGAGCCAAAAACATTCAGTACTTC.

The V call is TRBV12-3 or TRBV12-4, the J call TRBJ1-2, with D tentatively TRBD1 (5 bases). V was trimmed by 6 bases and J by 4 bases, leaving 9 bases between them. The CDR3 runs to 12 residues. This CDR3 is CASRRGSYGYTF. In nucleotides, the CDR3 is TGTGCCAGCAGAAGGGGCTCCTATGGCTACACCTTC.